The 29 T cell receptor beta chains below all came from one sample that was sequenced in a study of T-cell memory formation after mild COVID-19. Via MiXCR, TCRdb re-called the 5' RACE reads, giving one row per CDR3 protein. The sample carries fewer than 700,000 distinct CDR3 sequences, around 17% recorded once. The material sequenced was PBMCs or a T cell subset sorted from them (not recorded which). These receptor sequences come from an adult woman who had mild COVID-19 (a few samples of this study predate the infection). Cell type and time point are not known.

A few counts support this clonotype. J is TRBJ2-3 and V is TRBV7-9, with D unclear. This CDR3 contains 13 residues. In germline, CDR1 is SEHNR, CDR2 FQNEAQ (reference sequence). The germline V and J ends were trimmed by 0 bases and 6 bases, with 7 bases remaining between them. CDR3 sequence reads: CASSLAVPDTQYF. For the CDR3, the DNA is TGTGCCAGCAGCTTAGCGGTTCCGGATACGCAGTATTTT.

This clonotype was picked up a small number of times. This sequence joins TRBV5-1 and TRBJ2-5; 14 bases are a match to TRBD2. This CDR3 comprises 18 residues. Germline values: CDR1 SGHRS, CDR2 YFSETQ. V lost 3 bases to trimming and J lost 4 bases; unmatched junction nucleotides: 11. The CDR3 loop reads CASSSGTSGSPGTETQYF. The CDR3 DNA sequence: TGCGCCAGCAGCTCAGGGACTAGCGGGAGCCCCGGAACAGAGACCCAGTACTTC.

This rearrangement joins TRBV7-2 to TRBJ2-5, with D possibly being TRBD2 (6 bases). The CDR3 contains 14 residues. Trimming removed 5 bases from V and 5 bases from J, with 15 bases in between. CDR1 is SGHTA and CDR2 is FQGNSA in the germline V gene. The CDR3 is CASSPEALAETQYF. CDR3 in DNA: TGTGCCAGCAGCCCCGAGGCTCTAGCGGAGACCCAGTACTTC.

This clonotype was detected a few times. V and J are TRBV9 and TRBJ1-1; tentatively, D is TRBD1 (5 bases). The germline gives CDR1 SGDLS, CDR2 YYNGEE. This CDR3 is built from 16 residues. Trimming pared 0 bases from V and 2 bases from J, leaving 14 bases between. CDR3 coding DNA: TGTGCCAGCAGCGTAGCACAGGTAGGGTCCAACACTGAAGCTTTCTTT. It yields the protein CASSVAQVGSNTEAFF.

The DNA of the CDR3 is TGTGCCAGCTCACAGGGAGTCCCAGATACGCAGTATTTT. Translated, it gives CASSQGVPDTQYF. J is TRBJ2-3 and V is TRBV18; D is perhaps TRBD2 (5 bases). The CDR3 is 13 amino acids. The V gene lost 4 bases and the J gene lost 4 bases, with 9 bases spanning the gap. CDR1 is KGHSH, CDR2 LQKENI, per germline. Full variable domain (rest looked up from reference TRBV18 and TRBJ2-3): NAGVMQNPRHLVRRRGQEARLRCSPMKGHSHVYWYRQLPEEGLKFMVYLQKENIIDESGMPKERFSAEFPKEGPSILRIQQVVRGDSAAYFCASSQGVPDTQYFGPGTRLTVL.

V and J are TRBV7-8 and TRBJ2-5; D perhaps matches TRBD2 (5 bases). V was trimmed by 7 bases and J by 3 bases, leaving 18 bases between them. The CDR3 contains 15 residues. The germline V gene encodes CDR1 SGHVS and CDR2 FQNEAQ. Written as DNA, the CDR3 is TGTGCCAGCACCCTCCCCGGGCTAGCCGAAGAGACCCAGTACTTC. Protein product: CASTLPGLAEETQYF.

The CDR3 region has the DNA TGCAGCGTTGACGGGACAGGCTACAATGAGCAGTTCTTC. Translating gives CSVDGTGYNEQFF. V usage is TRBV29-1 and J usage is TRBJ2-1; 8 positions match TRBD1. The CDR3 contains 13 residues. Per germline, CDR1 SQVTM and CDR2 ANQGSEA. The V gene end was trimmed by 3 bases and the J gene end by 3 bases; junction bases not matched to a gene: 1.

This clonotype was found a few times. The V and J genes are TRBV5-1 and TRBJ2-3, with D uncertain. This CDR3 region has 13 residues. Per germline, CDR1 SGHRS and CDR2 YFSETQ. Trimming left V 1 base short and J 8 bases short, with 11 bases between. The DNA for the CDR3 is TGCGCCAGCAGCTTGCCAGAGGCTGGTACGCAGTATTTT. It encodes CASSLPEAGTQYF.

The CDR3 region is CSASTGQKYGYTF. DNA of the CDR3: TGCAGTGCTAGTACGGGACAGAAATATGGCTACACCTTC. The chain is built from TRBV20-1 and TRBJ1-2, with 7 bases fitting TRBD1. The CDR3 totals 13 residues. The germline gives CDR1 DFQATT, CDR2 SNEGSKA (reference sequence). V lost 3 bases, J lost 5 bases, and 6 bases stayed unmatched.

The V call is TRBV9, the J call TRBJ2-7; 7 nucleotides agree with TRBD2. The CDR3 spans 15 residues. The V gene end was trimmed by 0 bases and the J gene end by 3 bases; junction bases not matched to a gene: 6. Germline V gene data show CDR1 as SGDLS and CDR2 as YYNGEE. The CDR3 loop is CASSVATSGGYEQYF. The CDR3 region has the DNA TGTGCCAGCAGCGTAGCAACCTCGGGAGGCTACGAGCAGTACTTC.

Only a few counts were recorded for this clonotype. The chain has TRBV5-1 and TRBJ2-7; 7 positions match TRBD1. The CDR3 extends over 15 amino acids. Per the germline V gene, CDR1 is SGHRS and CDR2 is YFSETQ. V dropped 4 bases and J dropped 7; count of bases not matched to a gene: 14. CDR3 region: CASSPGEGGAYEQYF. CDR3 sequence (DNA): TGCGCCAGCAGCCCAGGGGAAGGGGGCGCGTATGAGCAGTACTTC.

The V gene is TRBV12-3 or TRBV12-4, the J gene TRBJ1-2; D call uncertain. V was cut by 11 bases and J by 3 bases, with 13 bases left in between. The CDR3 totals 12 residues. This CDR3 is CAVPGGDYGYTF. The CDR3 DNA reads TGTGCCGTCCCTGGAGGCGACTATGGCTACACCTTC.

The V gene is TRBV12-3 or TRBV12-4, the J gene TRBJ2-3; perhaps TRBD2 as D (6 bases). Trimming shortened V by 6 bases and J by 4 bases, and 14 bases separated the two germline ends. The length of the CDR3 is 14 residues. The CDR3 is CASSSTSIPDTQYF. DNA of the CDR3: TGTGCCAGCAGCTCCACTAGCATCCCAGATACGCAGTATTTT.

This clonotype was seen more than once but under ten times. The rearrangement uses TRBV29-1 and TRBJ2-1; weak D call: TRBD2 (6 bases). From germline, CDR1 is SQVTM and CDR2 ANQGSEA. V gave up 3 bases and J gave up 9 bases, with 15 bases separating them. CDR3 length: 13 amino acids. CDR3: CSVDNLGLREQFF. The CDR3 DNA reads as TGCAGCGTTGACAACCTGGGACTGCGTGAGCAGTTCTTC.

This clonotype was found once. The V and J genes are TRBV7-3 and TRBJ2-3; 9 nucleotides align to TRBD2. There are 15 residues in the CDR3. J lost 2 bases, V lost 4 bases, and 4 bases had no gene match. In germline, CDR1 is SGHTA, CDR2 FQGTGA. The DNA for the CDR3 is TGTGCCAGCAGCTCCCAGCGGGGGGCCACAGATACGCAGTATTTT. Its protein product is CASSSQRGATDTQYF.

V and J are TRBV5-4 and TRBJ2-7; 7 bases agree with TRBD1. The CDR3 length is 14 residues. The V gene end was trimmed by 4 bases and the J gene end by 0 bases; junction bases not matched to a gene: 4. Germline V CDR1 and CDR2: SGHNT, YYREEE (reference sequence). The CDR3 bases are TGTGCCAGCAGCCGGGACAGCCCCTCCTACGAGCAGTACTTC. Its translation is CASSRDSPSYEQYF.

The chain is built from TRBV7-2 and TRBJ1-5, with a tentative D call TRBD1 (6 bases). CDR3 length equals 15 residues. The germline gives CDR1 SGHTA, CDR2 FQGNSA. V shed 3 bases and J shed 6 bases, with 15 bases lying between them. In DNA form, the CDR3 reads TGTGCCAGCAGCTTTCGGGGGACACCCGTTCAGCCCCAGCATTTT. Its translation: CASSFRGTPVQPQHF.

The CDR3 region has the DNA TGCAGTGCTAGACCCGACGCCAGCGGGAAATACACCTTC. This codes for CSARPDASGKYTF. The chain combines TRBV20-1 with TRBJ1-2; D is uncertain. CDR1 and CDR2 (germline): DFQATT, SNEGSKA (reference sequence). The CDR3 loop spans 13 amino acids. The germline V and J ends were trimmed by 2 bases and 11 bases, with 18 bases remaining between them.

The rearrangement links TRBV6-5 to TRBJ2-7, with TRBD2 matching 12 bases. From germline, CDR1 is MNHEY and CDR2 SVGAGI. The junction had 4 bases not matched to a gene; V was cut back by 5 bases and J by 2 bases. The CDR3 contains 15 residues. This chain's CDR3 is CASSGGLAGPYEQYF. The CDR3 DNA follows: TGTGCCAGCAGTGGCGGACTAGCGGGACCCTACGAGCAGTACTTC.

The V gene is TRBV5-6, the J gene TRBJ2-1; D may be TRBD1 or TRBD2 (5 bases each). Trimming took 1 base from V and 3 from J, leaving 14 bases between them. The CDR3 spans 16 residues. Looked up from germline, CDR1 is SGHDT and CDR2 is YYEEEE. The CDR3 region has the DNA TGTGCCAGCAGCTTGCGTAAGGGACCGAGCTACAATGAGCAGTTCTTC. Translating gives CASSLRKGPSYNEQFF.

This clonotype was observed a handful of times. This chain joins TRBV18 and TRBJ1-2; 7 nucleotides align to TRBD1. CDR1 and CDR2 (germline): KGHSH, LQKENI. The CDR3 loop spans 14 amino acids. The V and J ends lost 0 bases and 4 bases, in that order; junction bases with no gene match: 2. In DNA form, the CDR3 reads TGTGCCAGCTCACCACCGGGACAGCTCTATGGCTACACCTTC. Its translation: CASSPPGQLYGYTF. Variable domain in full (rest from reference TRBV18 and TRBJ1-2): NAGVMQNPRHLVRRRGQEARLRCSPMKGHSHVYWYRQLPEEGLKFMVYLQKENIIDESGMPKERFSAEFPKEGPSILRIQQVVRGDSAAYFCASSPPGQLYGYTFGSGTRLTVV.

The DNA for the CDR3 is TGTGCCAGCGACATCGGACAGGGGGCTTACGAGCAGTACTTC. Protein: CASDIGQGAYEQYF. This chain joins TRBV2 and TRBJ2-7, with 11 bases identical to TRBD1. The CDR3 has 14 residues. V gave up 8 bases and J gave up 4 bases; unmatched junction bases: 7. Germline V gene sequence: CDR1 SNHLY, CDR2 FYNNEI.

V is TRBV6-1 and J is TRBJ1-5; D is perhaps TRBD1 (6 bases). The CDR3 is 14 residues long. The V end lost 7 bases, the J end lost 2 bases, and 12 bases lay between the germline ends. CDR1 MNHNS and CDR2 SASEGT come from the germline V gene. The CDR3 coding sequence is TGTGCCAGCAATCTTAGGGGGGGCAATCAGCCCCAGCATTTT. It codes for CASNLRGGNQPQHF.

The rearrangement joins TRBV7-2 to TRBJ2-3; TRBD2 aligns across 7 bases. V shed 6 bases and J 0 bases; nucleotides not matched to a gene: 9. The CDR3 covers 16 residues. Germline assignment: CDR1 SGHTA and CDR2 FQGNSA. The CDR3 spells CASSAQAGTSTDTQYF. As DNA, the CDR3 is TGTGCCAGCAGTGCCCAAGCGGGAACGAGCACAGATACGCAGTATTTT.

This clonotype has only a few counts. The CDR3 is CASGLRAGNTIYF. In DNA form, the CDR3 reads TGTGCTTCGGGACTCCGCGCTGGAAACACCATATATTTT. V and J are TRBV19 and TRBJ1-3, with D maybe TRBD1 (5 bases). CDR3 length: 13 amino acids. The germline gives CDR1 LNHDA, CDR2 SQIVND (reference sequence).

In this sample, this clonotype turned up a few times. This chain joins TRBV12-3 or TRBV12-4 and TRBJ1-1; D is ambiguous. With 6 bases removed from V and 0 bases from J, the gap between germline ends came to 14 bases. The CDR3 covers 15 residues. The CDR3 protein is CASSRWLGLNTEAFF. The CDR3 DNA is TGTGCCAGCAGCCGTTGGTTAGGATTGAACACTGAAGCTTTCTTT.

The chain uses TRBV24-1 and TRBJ2-2; D possibly corresponds to TRBD1 (5 bases). CDR1 is KGHDR and CDR2 is SFDVKD in the germline V gene. The V end lost 0 bases, the J end lost 0 bases, and 10 bases lay between the germline ends. The CDR3 totals 17 residues. CDR3 loop: CATSDLSGNPNTGELFF. The CDR3 DNA reads TGTGCCACCAGTGATTTGTCAGGGAACCCGAACACCGGGGAGCTGTTTTTT.

The chain has TRBV29-1 and TRBJ2-7, with 9 bases lining up with TRBD1. Unmatched junction bases numbered 10, after V lost 7 bases and J lost 3 bases. From germline, CDR1 is SQVTM and CDR2 ANQGSEA. The CDR3 covers 14 residues. CDR3 DNA: TGCAGCGCTAGTACAGGGGGCCTACTCTACGAGCAGTACTTC. It encodes CSASTGGLLYEQYF.

This clonotype was recorded once. The gene calls are TRBV24-1 and TRBJ1-5; weak D call: TRBD1 (5 bases). Germline values: CDR1 KGHDR, CDR2 SFDVKD. The CDR3 has 14 amino acids. V lost 4 bases to trimming and J lost 7 bases, with 13 bases between them. The CDR3 sequence: CATSEGLFGQPQHF. DNA for the CDR3: TGTGCCACCAGTGAGGGACTCTTTGGGCAGCCCCAGCATTTT.